A selection of T cell receptor beta chains follows, all from one sample in a study of T cell responses to AZD1222 COVID-19 vaccine. Measured with immunoSEQ multiplex PCR; TCRdb has only the in-frame clones, and not every one. The data hold 60,000 to 85,000 clones, with roughly 80% observed a single time. This specimen was peripheral blood, taken 28 days after the second dose of the MenACWY control vaccine. These receptors were collected from an adult who received the MenACWY meningococcal vaccine as a control. CDR3s include the opening cysteine and the closing phenylalanine or tryptophan. The order of the fields is D gene, clone size, V gene, J gene, CDR3 protein, CDR3 DNA. The D gene is left open where the match is weak. Some rows mark clone size as missing; the rest say once, few, many or name a class of expanded clone.

D gene: .; clone size: .; V gene: TRBV7-2; J gene: TRBJ1-2; CDR3 protein: CASSLTEGGYTF; CDR3 DNA: TGTGCCAGCAGCTTGACCGAGGGGGGCTACACCTTC
D gene: TRBD1; clone size: .; V gene: TRBV19; J gene: TRBJ2-7; CDR3 protein: CASSWGQGAGEQYF; CDR3 DNA: TGTGCCAGTAGTTGGGGACAGGGGGCTGGCGAGCAGTACTTC
D gene: TRBD2; clone size: .; V gene: TRBV29-1; J gene: TRBJ2-3; CDR3 protein: CSVQTSGGTDTQYF; CDR3 DNA: TGCAGCGTCCAGACTAGCGGGGGCACAGATACGCAGTATTTT
D gene: .; clone size: .; V gene: TRBV6-5; J gene: TRBJ1-3; CDR3 protein: CASVESPSSGNTIYF; CDR3 DNA: TGTGCCAGCGTCGAAAGTCCGAGCTCTGGAAACACCATATATTTT
D gene: .; clone size: .; V gene: TRBV10-3; J gene: TRBJ1-2; CDR3 protein: CAISESTVYGYTF; CDR3 DNA: TGTGCCATCAGTGAGTCGACCGTCTATGGCTACACCTTC
D gene: .; clone size: .; V gene: TRBV28; J gene: TRBJ1-2; CDR3 protein: CASSSGGDLYGYTF; CDR3 DNA: TGTGCCAGCAGCTCTGGTGGAGATCTTTATGGCTACACCTTC
D gene: .; clone size: .; V gene: TRBV5-1; J gene: TRBJ1-2; CDR3 protein: CASSLGGRRYGYTF; CDR3 DNA: TGCGCCAGCAGCTTGGGAGGACGTCGCTATGGCTACACCTTC
D gene: .; clone size: few; V gene: TRBV15; J gene: TRBJ1-1; CDR3 protein: CATSRGRGAMNTEAFF; CDR3 DNA: TGTGCCACCAGCAGAGGTCGTGGGGCCATGAACACTGAAGCTTTCTTT
D gene: .; clone size: .; V gene: TRBV19; J gene: TRBJ1-5; CDR3 protein: CASKGVQNQPQHF; CDR3 DNA: TGTGCCAGCAAGGGGGTTCAAAATCAGCCCCAGCATTTT
D gene: .; clone size: few; V gene: TRBV28; J gene: TRBJ1-4; CDR3 protein: CASSFQSNEKLFF; CDR3 DNA: TGTGCCAGCAGTTTTCAATCTAATGAAAAACTGTTTTTT
D gene: TRBD1; clone size: .; V gene: TRBV6-5; J gene: TRBJ2-1; CDR3 protein: CASSRGTGYNEQFF; CDR3 DNA: TGTGCCAGCAGTCGAGGGACAGGGTACAATGAGCAGTTCTTC
D gene: .; clone size: .; V gene: TRBV30; J gene: TRBJ2-1; CDR3 protein: CAWSVGTNNEQFF; CDR3 DNA: TGTGCCTGGAGTGTAGGGACGAATAATGAGCAGTTCTTC
D gene: .; clone size: .; V gene: TRBV5-4; J gene: TRBJ2-7; CDR3 protein: CASSNGGNYEQYF; CDR3 DNA: TGTGCCAGCAGCAATGGGGGTAACTACGAGCAGTACTTC
D gene: .; clone size: .; V gene: TRBV19; J gene: TRBJ1-5; CDR3 protein: CASNIRVDLPQHF; CDR3 DNA: TGTGCCAGTAATATTAGGGTTGATCTCCCCCAGCATTTT
D gene: .; clone size: .; V gene: TRBV19; J gene: TRBJ1-1; CDR3 protein: CASSRTVNTEAFF; CDR3 DNA: TGTGCCAGTAGTAGGACGGTGAACACTGAAGCTTTCTTT
D gene: .; clone size: .; V gene: TRBV19; J gene: TRBJ2-4; CDR3 protein: CASSNPGTKNIQYF; CDR3 DNA: TGTGCCAGTAGTAATCCTGGGACAAAAAACATTCAGTACTTC
D gene: .; clone size: .; V gene: TRBV15; J gene: TRBJ2-2; CDR3 protein: CATRRGAGELFF; CDR3 DNA: TGTGCCACCAGGAGGGGCGCCGGGGAGCTGTTTTTT
D gene: TRBD1; clone size: .; V gene: TRBV7-9; J gene: TRBJ2-2; CDR3 protein: CASSAERKGAKGGELFF; CDR3 DNA: TGTGCCAGCAGCGCCGAAAGAAAGGGGGCGAAGGGCGGGGAGCTGTTTTTT
D gene: .; clone size: once; V gene: TRBV5-5; J gene: TRBJ1-1; CDR3 protein: CASMQGAEAFF; CDR3 DNA: TGTGCCAGCATGCAGGGCGCGGAAGCTTTCTTT
D gene: .; clone size: .; V gene: TRBV7-2; J gene: TRBJ2-3; CDR3 protein: CASSPLWGGLTGDTQYF; CDR3 DNA: TGTGCCAGCAGCCCGTTATGGGGGGGCCTCACGGGAGATACGCAGTATTTT
D gene: .; clone size: few; V gene: TRBV19; J gene: TRBJ2-7; CDR3 protein: CASSRTAGHEQYF; CDR3 DNA: TGTGCCAGTAGTAGAACAGCGGGCCACGAGCAGTACTTC
D gene: TRBD1; clone size: few; V gene: TRBV7-8; J gene: TRBJ2-1; CDR3 protein: CASSSDGTGDHNEQFF; CDR3 DNA: TGTGCCAGCAGCTCAGATGGGACAGGGGACCACAATGAGCAGTTCTTC
D gene: .; clone size: .; V gene: TRBV27; J gene: TRBJ2-6; CDR3 protein: CASSTNSGANVLTF; CDR3 DNA: TGTGCCAGCAGTACAAACTCTGGGGCCAACGTCCTGACTTTC
D gene: .; clone size: .; V gene: TRBV7-2; J gene: TRBJ2-5; CDR3 protein: CASSPDRGQETQYF; CDR3 DNA: TGTGCCAGCAGCCCGGACCGGGGCCAAGAGACCCAGTACTTC
D gene: .; clone size: .; V gene: TRBV19; J gene: TRBJ1-1; CDR3 protein: CASSIPGLNTEAFF; CDR3 DNA: TGTGCCAGTAGTATCCCAGGGCTAAACACTGAAGCTTTCTTT
D gene: TRBD1; clone size: .; V gene: TRBV7-9; J gene: TRBJ2-2; CDR3 protein: CASSTDRGATGELFF; CDR3 DNA: TGTGCCAGCAGCACGGACAGGGGTGCCACCGGGGAGCTGTTTTTT
D gene: TRBD1; clone size: .; V gene: TRBV7-9; J gene: TRBJ1-6; CDR3 protein: CASSRDSYSPLHF; CDR3 DNA: TGTGCCAGCAGCCGGGACAGTTATTCACCCCTCCACTTT
D gene: TRBD2; clone size: .; V gene: TRBV7-6; J gene: TRBJ2-1; CDR3 protein: CASSPSGEPYNEQFF; CDR3 DNA: TGTGCCAGCAGCCCCAGCGGGGAACCCTACAATGAGCAGTTCTTC
D gene: .; clone size: once; V gene: TRBV11-2; J gene: TRBJ2-3; CDR3 protein: CASSPRSGSPLQYF; CDR3 DNA: TGTGCCAGCAGCCCCCGCAGCGGGTCCCCACTTCAGTATTTT
D gene: .; clone size: .; V gene: TRBV7-8; J gene: TRBJ1-2; CDR3 protein: CASSLGKGDVDGYTF; CDR3 DNA: TGTGCCAGCAGCTTAGGTAAAGGAGACGTAGATGGCTACACCTTC
D gene: .; clone size: .; V gene: TRBV28; J gene: TRBJ1-2; CDR3 protein: CASSTPPRNGVGYTF; CDR3 DNA: TGTGCCAGCAGTACCCCTCCCCGGAATGGCGTTGGCTACACCTTC
D gene: .; clone size: medium-sized; V gene: TRBV19; J gene: TRBJ2-7; CDR3 protein: CASRGGGTYEQYF; CDR3 DNA: TGTGCCAGTCGAGGTGGGGGGACCTACGAGCAGTACTTC
D gene: .; clone size: few; V gene: TRBV6-1; J gene: TRBJ2-1; CDR3 protein: CASSEDGVPYNEQFF; CDR3 DNA: TGTGCCAGCAGTGAGGACGGGGTTCCCTACAATGAGCAGTTCTTC
D gene: TRBD1; clone size: .; V gene: TRBV6-5; J gene: TRBJ1-2; CDR3 protein: CASTSGQIPGYTF; CDR3 DNA: TGTGCCAGCACTTCGGGACAGATTCCTGGCTACACCTTC
D gene: .; clone size: .; V gene: TRBV30; J gene: TRBJ2-3; CDR3 protein: CAWSDSPETQYF; CDR3 DNA: TGTGCCTGGAGTGACAGTCCGGAGACGCAGTATTTT
D gene: .; clone size: medium-sized; V gene: TRBV6-5; J gene: TRBJ1-3; CDR3 protein: CATRETSGNTIYF; CDR3 DNA: TGTGCCACCCGGGAGACCTCTGGAAACACCATATATTTT
D gene: .; clone size: .; V gene: TRBV7-2; J gene: TRBJ1-3; CDR3 protein: CASSYGGDGNTIYF; CDR3 DNA: TGTGCCAGCAGCTATGGGGGAGATGGAAACACCATATATTTT
D gene: .; clone size: few; V gene: TRBV30; J gene: TRBJ1-2; CDR3 protein: CAWSPDSYGYTF; CDR3 DNA: TGTGCCTGGAGTCCCGACTCTTATGGCTACACCTTC
D gene: .; clone size: .; V gene: TRBV9; J gene: TRBJ1-4; CDR3 protein: CASSVSGRYNEKLFF; CDR3 DNA: TGTGCCAGCAGCGTAAGCGGACGGTACAATGAAAAACTGTTTTTT
D gene: .; clone size: .; V gene: TRBV6-6; J gene: TRBJ2-6; CDR3 protein: CASSSRGGLDLAPGANVLTF; CDR3 DNA: TGTGCCAGCAGCTCCCGTGGGGGCCTCGATCTGGCGCCTGGGGCCAACGTCCTGACTTTC